Listed below are T cell receptor beta chains from one sample, sequenced in a study of blood T cell repertoires in COVID-19. Only in-frame clones appear in the TCRdb table, and some are missing; sequencing was by immunoSEQ multiplex PCR. In the table there are around 140,000 clones, over 70% of which are singletons. What was sequenced was PBMCs or T cells enriched from blood (not recorded which). The receptors shown here come from a man in his fifties or sixties who had recovered from COVID-19. Both conserved end residues are part of each CDR3. D genes are given only for firm matches. Size is stated for part of the rows, as once, few or many counts, or as a class when the clone is expanded.

TRBJ2-7 TRBD1 TRBV16 - CASSQPKSQGTVILEQYF TGTGCCAGCAGCCAACCAAAATCCCAAGGGACAGTTATCCTCGAGCAGTACTTC
TRBJ1-1 TRBD1 TRBV6-5 - CASRVGQGFNTEAFF TGTGCCAGCAGGGTGGGACAGGGGTTTAACACTGAAGCTTTCTTT
TRBJ2-6 - TRBV4-2 - CASSQDAVRNVLTF TGTGCCAGCAGCCAAGATGCGGTACGCAACGTCCTGACTTTC
TRBJ2-1 - TRBV4-1 - CASSQGGLRFEEQFF TGCGCCAGCAGCCAAGGAGGGTTACGTTTTGAAGAGCAGTTCTTC
TRBJ2-7 - TRBV5-4 - CASSSRRDSSYEQYF TGTGCCAGCAGCTCTAGGAGAGACAGCTCCTACGAGCAGTACTTC
TRBJ2-2 TRBD2 TRBV9 - CASSVESGGNTGELFF TGTGCCAGCAGCGTAGAGAGCGGGGGGAACACCGGGGAGCTGTTTTTT
TRBJ1-2 - TRBV7-8 few CASSQEGHGYTF TGTGCCAGCAGCCAAGAGGGTCATGGCTACACCTTC
TRBJ1-5 TRBD1 TRBV27 few CASSSDRTLYSNQPQHF TGTGCCAGCAGCTCGGACAGGACTCTTTATAGCAATCAGCCCCAGCATTTT
TRBJ1-6 - TRBV28 - CASTLPSYNSPLHF TGTGCCAGCACCCTCCCCAGCTATAATTCACCCCTCCACTTT
TRBJ1-2 - TRBV2 once CASNEQGEEYGYTF TGTGCCAGCAATGAACAGGGTGAGGAGTATGGCTACACCTTC
TRBJ2-2 TRBD1 TRBV5-1 once CASSPLGTVGTGELFF TGCGCCAGCAGCCCGCTGGGGACAGTAGGCACCGGGGAGCTGTTTTTT
TRBJ2-7 TRBD1 TRBV19 - CASRGTVNYEQYF TGTGCCAGTAGGGGGACAGTAAACTACGAGCAGTACTTC
TRBJ1-5 TRBD1 TRBV7-9 once CASSNGQGHQPQHF TGTGCCAGCAGCAATGGACAGGGACATCAGCCCCAGCATTTT
TRBJ2-7 TRBD2 TRBV14 once CASSQVLAGTYEQYF TGTGCCAGCAGCCAAGTACTAGCGGGGACCTACGAGCAGTACTTC
TRBJ2-7 TRBD1 TRBV18 few CASSPGQGDVGEQYF TGTGCCAGCTCACCAGGACAGGGGGATGTTGGCGAGCAGTACTTC
TRBJ2-1 - TRBV7-9 - CASSSIAGSSYNEQFF TGTGCCAGCAGCTCCATTGCGGGGAGCTCCTACAATGAGCAGTTCTTC
TRBJ2-3 - TRBV27 - CASSLKRTDTQYF TGTGCCAGCAGTTTAAAGCGGACAGATACGCAGTATTTT
TRBJ2-7 - TRBV19 - CASSTPDTVSYEQYF TGTGCCAGTAGTACTCCGGACACAGTTTCCTACGAGCAGTACTTC
TRBJ1-5 - TRBV5-6 - CASSLGREYNQPQHF TGTGCCAGCAGCTTAGGACGGGAATACAATCAGCCCCAGCATTTT
TRBJ2-1 TRBD2 TRBV6-5 - CASSSLAGGGYNEQFF TGTGCCAGCAGTTCGCTAGCGGGAGGGGGGTACAATGAGCAGTTCTTC
TRBJ2-1 TRBD1 TRBV3-1/TRBV3-2 - CASSQVPTGAVWNEQFF TGTGCCAGCAGCCAGGTCCCGACAGGGGCAGTTTGGAATGAGCAGTTCTTC
TRBJ2-7 TRBD2 TRBV20-1 - CRGTSGLQGYF TGCAGAGGGACTAGCGGGCTTCAAGGGTACTTC
TRBJ1-1 TRBD1 TRBV29-1 once CSVEFPRGLNTEAFF TGCAGCGTTGAATTTCCCAGGGGGCTTAACACTGAAGCTTTCTTT
TRBJ2-3 TRBD1 TRBV5-1 - CASSLVGQGTDTQYF TGCGCCAGCAGCTTGGTGGGACAGGGCACAGATACGCAGTATTTT
TRBJ2-2 - TRBV6-2/TRBV6-3 - CASTPLANTGELFF TGTGCCAGCACCCCCCTAGCGAACACCGGGGAGCTGTTTTTT
TRBJ1-4 - TRBV10-2 - CASSDRGDEKLFF TGCGCCAGCAGTGACAGGGGCGATGAAAAACTGTTTTTT
TRBJ2-1 - TRBV29-1 few CSAERWGGPNEQFF TGCAGCGCTGAACGCTGGGGGGGGCCGAATGAGCAGTTCTTC
TRBJ2-7 TRBD1 TRBV5-1 once CASSLKPPGQGTYEQYF TGCGCCAGCAGCTTAAAGCCACCGGGACAGGGGACCTACGAGCAGTACTTC